This TCR beta chain was sequenced for a study of blood T cell repertoires in COVID-19. As for the study in general: Researchers got acute and convalescent COVID-19 samples from the United States, Italy and Spain. The analysed material was cDNA or gDNA that came from T cells, B-cell-depleted T cells, or PBMCs.

CDR1 and CDR2 from the germline V gene are SEHNR and FQNEAQ (reference sequence). CDR3 size: 15 residues. V was pared by 6 bases and J by 4 bases, with 7 bases of the junction left unmatched. This clone has a handful of counts. Study processing details: Estimation of nucleated cell counts relied on the amplification of reference gene primers. Using immunoSEQ multiplex PCR, the repertoire was profiled, and TCRdb retains in-frame clones only, with some absent. V and J calls and clone size are those listed in that table; D and trimming were worked out from the DNA. The top ten clones hold over 15% of a sample with some 120,000 clones, roughly 71% of them seen once.

This TCR was recovered from a man older than 75 with acute or convalescent COVID-19. Material: peripheral blood. J is TRBJ1-2 and V is TRBV7-9; TRBD1 matches 11 bases. The CDR3 coding sequence is TGTGCCAGCAGTCCCCAGGGGACAGGGGGCTATGGCTACACCTTC. Its protein is CASSPQGTGGYGYTF.